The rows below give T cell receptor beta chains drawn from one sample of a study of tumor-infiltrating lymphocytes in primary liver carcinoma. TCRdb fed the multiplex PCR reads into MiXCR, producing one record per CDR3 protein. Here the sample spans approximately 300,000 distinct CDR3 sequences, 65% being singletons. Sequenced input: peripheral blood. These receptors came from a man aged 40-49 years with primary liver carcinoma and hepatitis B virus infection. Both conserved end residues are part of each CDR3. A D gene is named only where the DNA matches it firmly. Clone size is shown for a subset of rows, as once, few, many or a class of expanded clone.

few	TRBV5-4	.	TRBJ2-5	CASSLGPRDPKYF	TGTGCCAGCAGCCTTGGGCCCCGGGACCCCAAGTACTTC
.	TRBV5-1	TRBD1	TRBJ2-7	CASSPIPTGTGFNEQYF	TGCGCCAGCAGCCCGATACCTACCGGGACAGGGTTCAACGAGCAGTACTTC
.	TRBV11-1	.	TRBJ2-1	CASSSTPPRTGSIEQFF	TGTGCCAGCAGTTCCACACCCCCGCGCACAGGGAGTATTGAGCAGTTCTTC
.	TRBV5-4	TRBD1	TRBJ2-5	CASKGTGGLEETQYF	TGTGCCAGCAAGGGGACAGGGGGCCTGGAAGAGACCCAGTACTTC
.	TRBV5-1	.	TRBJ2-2	CASSWGGQSPGELFF	TGCGCCAGCAGCTGGGGAGGACAGTCTCCCGGGGAGCTGTTTTTT
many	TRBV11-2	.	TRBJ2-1	CASSNRLGYNEQFF	TGTGCCAGCAGCAACCGACTAGGGTACAATGAGCAGTTCTTC
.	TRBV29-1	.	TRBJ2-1	CSVLMRSYNEQFF	TGCAGCGTCCTTATGCGGAGTTACAATGAGCAGTTCTTC
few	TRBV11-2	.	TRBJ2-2	CASSPTRFWNTGELFF	TGTGCCAGCAGCCCTACTAGATTCTGGAACACCGGGGAGCTGTTTTTT
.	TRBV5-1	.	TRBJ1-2	CASNSRVGEGYTF	TGCGCCAGCAACTCTCGGGTTGGAGAAGGCTACACCTTC
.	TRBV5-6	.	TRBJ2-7	CASSLIGQTYEQYF	TGTGCCAGCAGCTTGATCGGGCAGACCTACGAGCAGTACTTC
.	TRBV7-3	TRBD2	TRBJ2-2	CASSLTVAGRTGELFF	TGTGCCAGCAGCTTAACTGTAGCGGGACGGACCGGGGAGCTGTTTTTT
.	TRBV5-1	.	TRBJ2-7	CASAYQSGSSYEQYF	TGCGCCAGCGCCTATCAGTCGGGATCGTCCTACGAGCAGTACTTC
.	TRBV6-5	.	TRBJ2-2	CASSYKDTGELFF	TGTGCCAGCAGTTACAAGGACACTGGGGAGCTGTTTTTT
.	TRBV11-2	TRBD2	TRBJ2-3	CTNSLGLAGGVDTQYF	TGTACCAACAGCCTGGGACTAGCGGGAGGTGTGGATACGCAGTATTTT
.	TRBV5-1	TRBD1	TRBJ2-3	CASSLGQGADTRYF	TGCGCCAGCAGCTTGGGACAGGGCGCAGATACGCGGTATTTT
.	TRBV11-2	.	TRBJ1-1	CASSLQGMNTEALF	TGTGCCAGCAGCTTACAGGGGATGAACACAGAAGCTCTCTTT
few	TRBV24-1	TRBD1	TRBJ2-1	CATSAPGQSLVGEQFF	TGTGCCACCAGTGCTCCGGGACAGTCGTTGGTCGGGGAGCAGTTCTTC
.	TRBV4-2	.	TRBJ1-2	CASSYRLGTDYGYTF	TGTGCCAGCAGCTATCGATTGGGAACGGACTATGGCTACACCTTC
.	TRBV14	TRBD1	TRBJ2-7	CASSRERGPYEQYF	TGTGCCAGCAGCCGGGAGAGGGGGCCCTACGAGCAGTACTTC
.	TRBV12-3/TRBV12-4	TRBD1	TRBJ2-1	CVSSINRGGNEQFF	TGTGTCAGCAGTATTAACAGGGGCGGCAATGAGCAGTTCTTC
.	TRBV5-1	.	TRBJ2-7	CASSPVSGTREQYF	TGCGCCAGCAGCCCCGTTAGTGGGACCCGCGAGCAGTACTTC
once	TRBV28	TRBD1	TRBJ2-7	CASTLRTGKAYGQYF	TGTGCCAGCACCTTGAGGACAGGGAAAGCCTACGGGCAGTACTTC
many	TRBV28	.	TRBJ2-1	CASSGTSDEQFF	TGTGCCAGCAGTGGGACAAGCGATGAGCAGTTCTTC
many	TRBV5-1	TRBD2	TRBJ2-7	CASSSGLVNPWQYF	TGCGCCAGCAGCTCGGGACTAGTTAACCCGTGGCAGTACTTC
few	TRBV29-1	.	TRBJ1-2	CSVGDNPAGYTF	TGCAGCGTTGGGGATAACCCAGCGGGCTACACCTTC
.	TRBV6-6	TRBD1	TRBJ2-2	CASSYPGQEPTGGLFF	TGTGCCAGCAGTTACCCGGGACAGGAGCCCACCGGGGGGCTGTTTTTT
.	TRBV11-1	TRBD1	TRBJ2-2	CPNSLLPGQANTGELFF	TGTCCCAACAGCTTACTTCCGGGACAGGCGAACACCGGGGAGCTGTTTTTT
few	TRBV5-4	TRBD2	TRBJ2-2	CASSLGGSGSIGELFF	TGTGCCAGCAGCTTGGGGGGTAGCGGGAGTATCGGGGAGCTGTTTTTT
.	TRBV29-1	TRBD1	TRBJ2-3	CGVDRTGGSDTQYF	TGCGGCGTTGATAGGACAGGGGGCTCAGATACACAGTATTTT
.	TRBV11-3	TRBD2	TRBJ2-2	CTSSNSGRGAGELFF	TGTACCAGCAGCAACTCCGGACGGGGGGCCGGGGAGCTGTTTTTT
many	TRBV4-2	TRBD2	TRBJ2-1	CASSQTTSGRDNEQFF	TGTGCCAGCAGCCAGACGACTAGCGGGAGGGACAATGAGCAGTTCTTC
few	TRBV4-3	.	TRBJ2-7	CASSQEGSASYEQYF	TGCGCCAGCAGCCAAGAGGGGAGCGCCTCCTACGAGCAGTACTTC
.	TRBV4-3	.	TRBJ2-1	CASSQYQLPGYNEQFF	TGCGCCAGCAGCCAATATCAACTACCGGGATACAATGAGCAGTTCTTC
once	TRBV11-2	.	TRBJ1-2	CASNSPSSRDYGYTF	TGTGCCAGCAACTCCCCCAGTAGCAGAGACTATGGCTACACCTTC
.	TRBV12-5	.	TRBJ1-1	CTSGLTSGISTEAFF	TGTACTAGTGGTTTGACCTCTGGGATTTCCACTGAAGCTTTCTTT
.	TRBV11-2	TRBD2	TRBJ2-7	CANCLEPSGNWVEQYF	TGTGCCAACTGCTTAGAACCTAGCGGGAACTGGGTCGAGCAGTACTTC
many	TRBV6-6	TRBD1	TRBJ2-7	CASRLYGTAYEQYF	TGTGCCAGCAGACTATACGGGACAGCCTACGAGCAGTACTTC